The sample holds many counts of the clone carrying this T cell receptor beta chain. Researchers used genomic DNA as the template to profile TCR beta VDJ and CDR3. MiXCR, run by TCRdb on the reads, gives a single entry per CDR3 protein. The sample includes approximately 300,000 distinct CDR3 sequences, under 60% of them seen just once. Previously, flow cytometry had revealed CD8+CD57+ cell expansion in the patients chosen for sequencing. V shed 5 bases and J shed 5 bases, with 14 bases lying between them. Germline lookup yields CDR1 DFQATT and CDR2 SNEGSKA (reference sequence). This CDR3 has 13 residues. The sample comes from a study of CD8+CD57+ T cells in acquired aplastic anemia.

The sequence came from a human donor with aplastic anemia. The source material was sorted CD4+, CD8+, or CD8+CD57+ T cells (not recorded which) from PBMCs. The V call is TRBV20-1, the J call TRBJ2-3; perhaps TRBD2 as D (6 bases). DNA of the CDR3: TGCAGTGCTCTGGAGGGGCGGGGAGATACGCAGTATTTT. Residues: CSALEGRGDTQYF.